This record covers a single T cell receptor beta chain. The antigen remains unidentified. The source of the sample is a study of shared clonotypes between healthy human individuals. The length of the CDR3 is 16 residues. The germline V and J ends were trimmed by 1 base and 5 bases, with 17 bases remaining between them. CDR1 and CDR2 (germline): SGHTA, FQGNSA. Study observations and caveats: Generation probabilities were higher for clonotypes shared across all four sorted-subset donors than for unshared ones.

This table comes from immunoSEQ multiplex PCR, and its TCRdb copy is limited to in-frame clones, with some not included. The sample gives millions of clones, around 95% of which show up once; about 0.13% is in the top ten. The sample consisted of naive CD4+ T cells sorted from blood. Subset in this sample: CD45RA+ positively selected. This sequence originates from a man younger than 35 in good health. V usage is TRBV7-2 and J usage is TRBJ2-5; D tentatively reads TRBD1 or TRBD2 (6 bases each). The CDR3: CASSLGGGTSRETQYF. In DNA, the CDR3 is TGTGCCAGCAGCTTAGGTGGGGGGACATCCCGGGAGACCCAGTACTTC.